The 25 T cell receptor beta chains below were found in one sample sequenced in a study of cytomegalovirus exposure and HLA in healthy donors. It was with 60 Vbeta and 13 Jbeta primers that the PCR ran. Some clones are missing from TCRdb's copy, which holds only in-frame ones; the method was immunoSEQ multiplex PCR. The sample includes over 150,000 clones, 65% to 85% of them seen just once. The sample consisted of PBMCs. The source of these receptors is a woman aged 30 to 39 in good health and CMV-seronegative.

The chain recombines TRBV6-5 with TRBJ2-5; tentative D call: TRBD1 (6 bases). The end of the DNA is better explained by TRBJ2-7, so the J call may be wrong. The CDR3 loop spans 13 amino acids. CDR1 is MNHEY, CDR2 SVGAGI, per germline. The CDR3 DNA reads TGTGCCAGCATGACTCGGGACAAATACGAGCAGTACTTC. As protein: CASMTRDKYEQYF.

This clone appeared once. The chain couples TRBV7-2 to TRBJ2-7, with 8 bases matching TRBD2. The trim removed 6 bases at V and 4 bases at J, leaving 8 bases unmatched. The germline gives CDR1 SGHTA, CDR2 FQGNSA. The CDR3 is 14 amino acids. The CDR3 sequence: CASSYTSGAYEQYF. CDR3 sequence (DNA): TGTGCCAGCAGTTATACTAGCGGAGCTTACGAGCAGTACTTC. The entire variable domain, with the rest obtained from reference TRBV7-2 and TRBJ2-7, is as follows: GAGVSQSPSNKVTEKGKDVELRCDPISGHTALYWYRQSLGQGLEFLIYFQGNSAPDKSGLPSDRFSAERTGGSVSTLTIQRTQQEDSAVYLCASSYTSGAYEQYFGPGTRLTVT.

CDR3: CASSQSGGNTEAFF. The CDR3 bases are TGTGCCAGCAGTCAGTCGGGGGGGAACACTGAAGCTTTCTTT. This chain links TRBV6-1 with TRBJ1-1; TRBD1 might be the D (5 bases). This CDR3 comprises 14 residues. V gave up 5 bases and J gave up 1 base, with 11 bases separating them. CDR1 is MNHNS, CDR2 SASEGT, per germline.

This sequence joins TRBV16 and TRBJ2-4, with 7 bases aligning to TRBD1. The CDR3 extends over 18 amino acids. With V trimmed by 1 base and J by 1 base, 10 bases remained unmatched. In germline, CDR1 is KGHSY, CDR2 FQNENV. The DNA of the CDR3 is TGTGCCAGCAGCCAATACGTCAGGGGGTTGGTGGCCAAAAACATTCAGTACTTC. This encodes CASSQYVRGLVAKNIQYF.

Turning to this clone: The junction departs from germline at one end; a sequencing error may be responsible. The rearrangement uses TRBV5-1 and TRBJ1-2, with 8 bases fitting TRBD1. The CDR3 consists of 15 residues. Germline CDR1 and CDR2: SGHRS and YFSETQ. In DNA form, the CDR3 reads TGCGCCAGCAGCTTGGAAGGACAGGGATTCCATGGCTACCCCTTC. Residues: CASSLEGQGFHGYPF.

About this clone: Sequence at one end of the junction differs from germline and may be a read error. The CDR3 DNA is TGTGCCGGCAGCGGACTAGCGGGAGCTCGAGAGACCCAGTACTTC. This encodes CAGSGLAGARETQYF. The genes are TRBV28 and TRBJ2-5; 13 nucleotides agree with TRBD2. CDR1 is MDHEN, CDR2 SYDVKM, per germline. The CDR3 is made up of 15 amino acids.

This clone was found once. This chain connects TRBV7-7 to TRBJ1-3, with D hard to call. The CDR3 is 15 amino acids. Germline V gives CDR1 SSHAT, CDR2 FNYEAQ (reference sequence). This chain's CDR3 is CAPRTRVSTGNTIYF. The CDR3 DNA reads as TGTGCGCCTCGTACCCGAGTCTCAACGGGAAACACCATATATTTT. The full variable domain, its missing parts supplied by reference TRBV7-7 and TRBJ1-3, is GAGVSQSPRYKVTKRGQDVTLRCDPISSHATLYWYQQALGQGPEFLTYFNYEAQPDKSGLPSDRFSAERPEGSISTLTIQRTEQRDSAMYRCAPRTRVSTGNTIYFGEGSWLTVV.

This clone was counted a few times. The chain combines TRBV6-5 with TRBJ1-5; possible D gene TRBD1, 6 bases. CDR3 length: 14 residues. The V gene lost 0 bases and the J gene lost 7 bases, with 10 bases spanning the gap. Per the germline V gene, CDR1 is MNHEY and CDR2 is SVGAGI. CDR3 loop: CASSYSGARQPQHF. The CDR3 DNA is TGTGCCAGCAGTTACTCGGGGGCACGACAGCCCCAGCATTTT.

The chain is built from TRBV18 and TRBJ2-5; D perhaps matches TRBD2 (5 bases). Per the germline V gene, CDR1 is KGHSH and CDR2 is LQKENI. Trimming took 4 bases from V and 4 from J, leaving 10 bases between them. The CDR3 has 13 amino acids. The CDR3 coding sequence is TGTGCCAGCTCACATGAGGGTCGAGAGACCCAGTACTTC. The encoded protein is CASSHEGRETQYF. Full variable domain (missing parts from reference TRBV18 and TRBJ2-5): NAGVMQNPRHLVRRRGQEARLRCSPMKGHSHVYWYRQLPEEGLKFMVYLQKENIIDESGMPKERFSAEFPKEGPSILRIQQVVRGDSAAYFCASSHEGRETQYFGPGTRLLVL.

This clone has a handful of counts. Its ends do not fully match the called genes, so a read error is possible. CDR3: CASSEQGLGGYPF. The CDR3 DNA reads TGTGCCAGCAGTGAACAGGGTCTAGGAGGCTACCCCTTC. The rearrangement links TRBV6-4 to TRBJ1-2, with D possibly being TRBD1 (6 bases). Germline CDR1 reads MRHNA; CDR2 reads SNTAGT. The CDR3 is 13 residues long.

About this clone itself: Distinct nucleotide sequences in the sample also encode this CDR3. The V call is TRBV6-1, the J call TRBJ1-1; possible D gene TRBD1, 5 bases. This CDR3 region has 14 residues. The germline V and J ends were trimmed by 0 bases and 3 bases, with 8 bases remaining between them. Germline assignment: CDR1 MNHNS and CDR2 SASEGT. CDR3 in DNA: TGTGCCAGCAGTGAAGCCGACAGAGACACTGAAGCTTTCTTT. The encoded protein is CASSEADRDTEAFF.

CDR3 in amino acids: CASSRGTISGTEAFF. CDR3 nucleotide sequence: TGCGCCAGCAGCCGGGGGACTATTAGCGGTACTGAAGCTTTCTTT. The V gene is TRBV4-1, the J gene TRBJ1-1, with D possibly matching TRBD1 (5 bases). The germline V and J ends were trimmed by 4 bases and 5 bases, with 17 bases remaining between them. Germline V gene lookup returns CDR1 MGHRA and CDR2 YSYEKL. The length of the CDR3 is 15 residues.

Points on this clone: Its ends do not fully match the called genes, so a read error is possible. The rearrangement joins TRBV5-1 to TRBJ1-2, with D maybe TRBD1 (5 bases). The germline V gene encodes CDR1 SGHRS and CDR2 YFSETQ. The CDR3 sequence is 15 residues long. CDR3 nucleotide sequence: TGCGCCATCAGCGGAACAGGCCTATTGAGCTATGGCTACCCCTTC. Translating gives CAISGTGLLSYGYPF.

The J gene is TRBJ2-3, the V gene TRBV19; 8 bases fit TRBD2. Germline CDR1 is LNHDA and CDR2 is SQIVND (reference sequence). This CDR3 is 14 amino acids long. J was trimmed by 11 bases and V by 3 bases; bases with no gene match: 10. In DNA form, the CDR3 reads TGTGCCAGTAGTATCCAAATAAGCGGGGGAGAGCAGTATTTT. Translating it yields CASSIQISGGEQYF. The full variable domain, its missing parts supplied by reference TRBV19 and TRBJ2-3, is DGGITQSPKYLFRKEGQNVTLSCEQNLNHDAMYWYRQDPGQGLRLIYYSQIVNDFQKGDIAEGYSVSREKKESFPLTVTSAQKNPTAFYLCASSIQISGGEQYFGPGTRLTVL.

This chain uses TRBV7-9 with TRBJ2-5, with D hard to call. Germline V CDR1 and CDR2: SEHNR, FQNEAQ (reference sequence). This CDR3 is 15 amino acids long. Trimming cost V 7 bases and J 8 bases, with 23 bases left between them. DNA of the CDR3: TGTGCCAGCACCCCCGACGGAGACGGCGGTCGTACCCAGTACTTC. This translates into CASTPDGDGGRTQYF.

The CDR3 loop reads CASSSTLTGGELFF. CDR3 coding DNA: TGTGCCAGCAGCTCGACTCTAACAGGGGGGGAGCTGTTTTTT. The V call is TRBV7-3, the J call TRBJ2-2; tentative D call: TRBD1 (6 bases). Germline-derived CDR1 and CDR2 are SGHTA and FQGTGA. Trimming stripped 4 bases from V and 8 bases from J, with 14 bases between. This CDR3 has 14 residues.

This clone turned up a few times. Other nucleotide sequences from this sample produce the same CDR3. V usage is TRBV28 and J usage is TRBJ2-1; TRBD2 matches at 14 bases. The V gene's germline CDR1 is MDHEN and CDR2 SYDVKM. The trim removed 4 bases at V and 9 bases at J, leaving 14 bases unmatched. CDR3 size: 18 residues. The DNA for the CDR3 is TGTGCCAGCAGTTCTTTAAACACGGGACTAGCGGGAGTGGGTGAGCAGTTCTTC. It translates to CASSSLNTGLAGVGEQFF.

This chain connects TRBV6-1 to TRBJ2-3; TRBD1 might be the D (5 bases). The germline V and J ends were trimmed by 10 bases and 2 bases, with 16 bases remaining between them. CDR3 size: 14 residues. Germline CDR1 MNHNS, CDR2 SASEGT. CDR3 region: CATQQAQLTDTQYF. The CDR3 DNA reads TGTGCCACCCAACAGGCTCAACTCACAGATACGCAGTATTTT.

A note on this clone: The junction departs from germline at one end; a sequencing error may be responsible. V usage is TRBV18 and J usage is TRBJ2-6; possible D gene TRBD1, 5 bases. This CDR3 has 14 amino acids. Per germline, CDR1 KGHSH and CDR2 LQKENI. The CDR3 here is CATAGHSGANVLPF. The CDR3 nucleotides are TGTGCCACTGCCGGCCACTCTGGGGCCAACGTCCTGCCTTTC.

In its sample, this clone was seen once. The chain employs TRBV7-9 and TRBJ1-1; unclear D gene. CDR3 length: 12 residues. Germline V lookup: CDR1 SEHNR, CDR2 FQNEAQ (reference sequence). V was trimmed by 8 bases and J by 3 bases, leaving 10 bases between them. The DNA for the CDR3 is TGTGCCAGCGAGCGAGGGTACACTGAAGCTTTCTTT. This codes for CASERGYTEAFF.

A single count supports this clone. One junction end does not reproduce the germline sequence, and a read error may be involved. This chain joins TRBV29-1 and TRBJ1-2, with 8 positions matching TRBD1. The CDR3 contains 11 residues. Germline CDR1 reads SQVTM; CDR2 reads ANQGSEA. This CDR3 reads CSADRDYGYPF. The CDR3 DNA sequence: TGCAGCGCGGACAGGGACTATGGCTACCCCTTC. Supplemented by reference TRBV29-1 and TRBJ1-2, the full variable domain reads SAVISQKPSRDICQRGTSLTIQCQVDSQVTMMFWYRQQPGQSLTLIATANQGSEATYESGFVIDKFPISRPNLTFSTLTVSNMSPEDSSIYLCSADRDYGYPFGSGTRLTVV.

The chain joins TRBV28 to TRBJ2-6, with D possibly being TRBD2 (7 bases). Germline CDR1 is MDHEN and CDR2 is SYDVKM. The CDR3 loop spans 14 amino acids. Between the trimmed V and J ends, which lost 7 bases and 4 bases, there was a span of 11 bases. CDR3 DNA: TGTGCCAGCAAGGGGGGGCTCGGGGCCAACGTCCTGACTTTC. It encodes CASKGGLGANVLTF. The full variable domain, its missing parts supplied by reference TRBV28 and TRBJ2-6, is DVKVTQSSRYLVKRTGEKVFLECVQDMDHENMFWYRQDPGLGLRLIYFSYDVKMKEKGDIPEGYSVSREKKERFSLILESASTNQTSMYLCASKGGLGANVLTFGAGSRLTVL.

The rearrangement links TRBV2 to TRBJ2-1; D is undetermined. From germline, CDR1 is SNHLY and CDR2 FYNNEI. Deletions cut 1 base from V and 3 bases from J, with 4 bases between. The CDR3 has 13 amino acids. The CDR3 spells CASSEVHYNEQFF. In DNA, the CDR3 is TGTGCCAGCAGTGAAGTACACTACAATGAGCAGTTCTTC. Variable domain in full (rest from reference TRBV2 and TRBJ2-1): EPEVTQTPSHQVTQMGQEVILRCVPISNHLYFYWYRQILGQKVEFLVSFYNNEISEKSEIFDDQFSVERPDGSNFTLKIRSTKLEDSAMYFCASSEVHYNEQFFGPGTRLTVL.

This rearrangement joins TRBV4-2 to TRBJ2-7, with TRBD1 identical over 8 bases. CDR3 size: 16 residues. Germline CDR1 and CDR2: LGHNA and YNFKEQ. V shed 0 bases, J shed 1 base, and the junction held 5 bases outside the gene matches. The CDR3 region has the DNA TGTGCCAGCAGCCAAGAATCAACAGGGGGGTCCTACGAGCAGTACTTC. Amino acids: CASSQESTGGSYEQYF.

V usage is TRBV15 and J usage is TRBJ2-7; 8 bases align to TRBD1. Germline CDR1 and CDR2: LNHNV and YYDKDF (reference sequence). The ends lost 3 bases at V and 5 bases at J; junction bases unmatched: 9. This CDR3 spans 15 amino acids. CDR3 sequence (DNA): TGTGCCACCAGCAGCCCTGACAGGGGCGGAAACGAGCAGTACTTC. Amino acid sequence: CATSSPDRGGNEQYF.